This T cell receptor (beta chain) emerged from a study of radiotherapy plus CTLA-4 blockade in lung cancer. Study details: Among enrolled patients, under 20% responded and about 34% achieved disease control.

Study-level findings and limits: Reported findings show early blood T cell clone dynamics, with interferon-beta, best predicted response. Peripheral blood showed expansion of tumor-derived TCR clones after radiotherapy and ipilimumab.

This CDR3 comprises 17 residues. Germline V CDR1 and CDR2: SGHRS, YFSETQ. The germline V and J ends were trimmed by 0 bases and 0 bases, with 14 bases remaining between them. The table came from immunoSEQ multiplex PCR; TCRdb's copy has only in-frame clones and leaves some out. Of about 49,000 clones in the sample, roughly 84% are singletons; the top ten hold 28%. Note on this clone: Its antigen is undetermined.

The material sequenced was peripheral blood, taken from a patient treated with radiotherapy plus ipilimumab. This clonotype originated in a human donor with non-small cell lung cancer whose response to radiotherapy plus ipilimumab could not be evaluated. The chain is built from TRBV5-1 and TRBJ2-3; tentative D call: TRBD1 (5 bases). The CDR3 DNA sequence: TGCGCCAGCAGCTTGGTTCCCCAGGGCCCTAGCACAGATACGCAGTATTTT. Its translation: CASSLVPQGPSTDTQYF.